This entry lists 4 T cell receptor beta chains sequenced from one sample in a study of blood T cell repertoires in COVID-19. Some clones are missing from TCRdb's copy, which holds only in-frame ones; the method was immunoSEQ multiplex PCR. The table records about 200,000 clones, roughly 75% of them present only once. Sequencing used peripheral blood. These receptors originate from a woman in her seventies with acute or convalescent COVID-19.

This clone has just one count. The chain has TRBV19 and TRBJ2-2; 10 bases are shared with TRBD2. The CDR3 loop spans 16 amino acids. Losses at the gene ends were 2 bases for V and 5 bases for J; bases not matched to a gene: 5. Germline CDR1 is LNHDA and CDR2 is SQIVND (reference sequence). In DNA form, the CDR3 reads TGTGCCAGTAGTATACCTAGCGGGAGTCAGACCGGGGAGCTGTTTTTT. Amino acids: CASSIPSGSQTGELFF.

This clone was counted only a few times. The genes are TRBV2 and TRBJ1-2; no clear D. Trimming pared 2 bases from V and 8 bases from J, leaving 9 bases between. Looked up from germline, CDR1 is SNHLY and CDR2 is FYNNEI. The CDR3 loop spans 12 amino acids. CDR3 sequence reads: CASSESHWGYTF. For the CDR3, the DNA is TGTGCCAGCAGTGAATCTCACTGGGGCTACACCTTC.

The chain joins TRBV19 to TRBJ2-3; 12 bases line up with TRBD2. Germline CDR1 LNHDA, CDR2 SQIVND (reference sequence). V was clipped by 6 bases and J by 2 bases; unmatched bases: 12. The CDR3 spans 18 residues. DNA for the CDR3: TGTGCCAGTAGGCGTCTAGCGGGAGGGGGATCATACACAGATACGCAGTATTTT. Its translation is CASRRLAGGGSYTDTQYF.

The genes are TRBV6-6 and TRBJ1-3; D remains ambiguous. This CDR3 contains 15 residues. CDR1 is MNHNY, CDR2 SVGAGI, per germline (reference sequence). V dropped 3 bases and J dropped 0 bases, with 9 bases sitting between them. The CDR3 protein is CASSYDTASGNTIYF. Written as DNA, the CDR3 is TGTGCCAGCAGTTATGACACCGCCTCTGGAAACACCATATATTTT.